Sequencing of this TCR beta chain was carried out in a study of T cells in Graves' hyperthyroidism and ophthalmopathy. RNA transcripts were the template for amplifying TCR beta CDR3 regions. In the first-round RT-PCR of the TCR CDR3, the HTBI primer set was used. MiXCR, applied by TCRdb to the multiplex PCR reads, yields one record per CDR3 protein. The table has under 350,000 distinct CDR3 sequences, over 15% seen once. The V gene lost 3 bases and the J gene lost 6 bases, with 15 bases spanning the gap. The CDR3 is 14 amino acids. Germline V gene lookup returns CDR1 MNHEY and CDR2 SMNVEV (reference sequence). Among ophthalmopathy patients, the Clinical Activity Score reached at least 3, the NOSPECS grade reached at least 4, and duration remained under 3 months. Patients having uncontrolled infection, another autoimmune disease, pregnancy or lactation were not included. Diagnoses used clinical symptoms, serum thyroxine and TRAb, thyroid ultrasound and orbital computed tomography. Source material for PBMCs was around 10 ml fresh peripheral blood.

This sequence originates from a woman aged 60-70 years with Graves' ophthalmopathy. The chain links TRBV27 to TRBJ2-7; D is unresolved. The sample consisted of blood. CDR3 region: CASSFSYEAGEQYF. CDR3 DNA: TGTGCCAGCAGTTTTTCTTACGAAGCAGGCGAGCAGTACTTC.